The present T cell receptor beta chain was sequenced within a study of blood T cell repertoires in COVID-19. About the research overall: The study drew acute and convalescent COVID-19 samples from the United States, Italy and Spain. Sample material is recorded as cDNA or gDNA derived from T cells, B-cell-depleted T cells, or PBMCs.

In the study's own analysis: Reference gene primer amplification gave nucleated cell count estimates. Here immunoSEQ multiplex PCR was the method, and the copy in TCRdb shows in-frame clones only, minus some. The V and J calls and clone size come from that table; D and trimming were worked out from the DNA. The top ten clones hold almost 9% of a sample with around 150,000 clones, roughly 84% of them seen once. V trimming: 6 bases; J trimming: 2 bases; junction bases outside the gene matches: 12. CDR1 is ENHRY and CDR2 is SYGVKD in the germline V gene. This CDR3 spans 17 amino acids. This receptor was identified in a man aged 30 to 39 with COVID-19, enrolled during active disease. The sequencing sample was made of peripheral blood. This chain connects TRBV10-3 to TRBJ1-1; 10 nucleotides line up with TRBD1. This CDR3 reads CAIRGQGYPRSNTEAFF. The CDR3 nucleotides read TGTGCCATCAGGGGACAGGGGTACCCCCGATCCAACACTGAAGCTTTCTTT.